This TCR beta chain was obtained from a study of OX40 agonist ivuxolimab in advanced cancers. Study overall: Patients were dosed with the agonistic anti-OX40 (CD134) antibody ivuxolimab. Findings and limits, study-wide: The average count of expanded clones was higher among CD8+ T cells than among CD4+. It was also the case that some nonresponders had low normalized T-cell clonal expansion.

The assay was immunoSEQ multiplex PCR, and TCRdb's table has in-frame clones only and misses some. The data show 20,000 to 25,000 clones, with around 85% seen just once and 15% to 20% held by the top ten. The CDR3 length is 15 residues. Germline-derived CDR1 and CDR2 are MGHRA and YSYEKL. V lost 2 bases to trimming and J lost 0 bases, with 5 bases between them. This clone was observed a handful of times. Its matching antigen is unknown. The specimen was CD4+ or CD8+ T cells sorted from blood, collected in a trial of the OX40 agonist ivuxolimab. The chain uses TRBV4-1 and TRBJ2-6; unclear D gene. The sequence was collected from an adult with an advanced solid tumor such as melanoma, head and neck, liver or kidney cancer. The CDR3 DNA reads as TGCGCCAGCAGCCAACAGAGCTCTGGGGCCAACGTCCTGACTTTC. Translation gives CASSQQSSGANVLTF.